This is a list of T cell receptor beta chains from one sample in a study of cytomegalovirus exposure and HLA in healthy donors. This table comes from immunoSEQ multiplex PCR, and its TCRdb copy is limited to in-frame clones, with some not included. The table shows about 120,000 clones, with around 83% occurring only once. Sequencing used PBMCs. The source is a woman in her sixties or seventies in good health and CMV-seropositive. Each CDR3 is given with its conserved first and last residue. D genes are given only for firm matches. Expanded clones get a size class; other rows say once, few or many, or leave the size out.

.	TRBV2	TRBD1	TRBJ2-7	CASPRRTGSSYEQYF	TGTGCCAGCCCGCGCCGGACAGGCAGTTCGTACGAGCAGTACTTC
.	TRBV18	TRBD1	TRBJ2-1	CASSPPGTDEQFF	TGTGCCAGCTCCCCTCCAGGGACAGACGAGCAGTTCTTC
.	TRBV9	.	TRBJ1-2	CASSVAGGSLGYTF	TGTGCCAGCAGCGTAGCGGGGGGCTCTCTCGGCTACACCTTC
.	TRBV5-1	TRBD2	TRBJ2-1	CASSLGSASGANEQFF	TGCGCCAGCAGTCTTGGTTCGGCTAGCGGGGCTAATGAGCAGTTCTTC
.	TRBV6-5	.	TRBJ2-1	CASSYSTGYNEQFF	TGTGCCAGCAGTTACTCGACGGGGTACAATGAGCAGTTCTTC
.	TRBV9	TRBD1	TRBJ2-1	CASSEPGTGPRGEQFF	TGTGCCAGCAGCGAACCCGGGACAGGACCCCGAGGTGAGCAGTTCTTC
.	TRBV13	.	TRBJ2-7	CASSLGLATYEQYF	TGTGCCAGCAGCTTAGGGCTAGCGACTTACGAGCAGTACTTC
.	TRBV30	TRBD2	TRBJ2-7	CAWSRQTVASGRAYEQYF	TGTGCCTGGAGCCGGCAGACCGTGGCTAGCGGGAGGGCCTACGAGCAGTACTTC
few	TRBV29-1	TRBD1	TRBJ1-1	CSVVGRGRTPNEAFF	TGCAGCGTTGTAGGCAGGGGGCGGACTCCGAATGAAGCTTTCTTT
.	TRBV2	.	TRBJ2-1	CAEGDFSYNEQFF	TGTGCCGAAGGGGACTTCTCCTACAATGAGCAGTTCTTC
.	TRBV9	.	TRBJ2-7	CASSVDPLTYEQYF	TGTGCCAGCAGCGTAGATCCCCTAACCTACGAGCAGTACTTC
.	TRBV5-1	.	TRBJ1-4	CASSLTLGGTNEKLFF	TGCGCCAGCAGCTTGACGCTGGGGGGAACTAATGAAAAACTGTTTTTT
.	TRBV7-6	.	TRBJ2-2	CASSVQNGGGELFF	TGTGCCAGCAGCGTCCAGAATGGTGGCGGGGAGCTGTTTTTT
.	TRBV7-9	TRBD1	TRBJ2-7	CASSLAVPGQGLYEQYF	TGTGCCAGCAGCTTAGCGGTCCCGGGACAGGGGCTCTACGAGCAGTACTTC
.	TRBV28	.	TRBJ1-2	CASSLFPRGLAVGGYTF	TGTGCCAGCAGTTTATTCCCCCGGGGACTGGCGGTAGGAGGCTACACCTTC
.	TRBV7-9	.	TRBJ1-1	CSSSPDSLNTEAFF	TGTTCCAGCAGCCCGGACAGCCTGAACACTGAAGCTTTCTTT
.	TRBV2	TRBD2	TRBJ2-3	CARAKTSGFSDTQYF	TGTGCCAGAGCCAAGACTAGCGGTTTTTCAGATACGCAGTATTTT